This T cell receptor beta chain emerged from a study of shared clonotypes between healthy human individuals. The germline CDR1 and CDR2 sequences are MDHEN and SYDVKM. J gave up 5 bases and V 5 bases, and 4 bases lay outside the gene matches. The CDR3 covers 13 residues. Sequenced by immunoSEQ multiplex PCR; TCRdb stores in-frame clones only, minus some. This table holds about 2.3 million clones, 85% to 95% found once. This clone was found once. The sample consisted of naive CD4+ T cells from PBMCs. The subset denotes: CD45RA+ positively selected. The clonotype comes from a man younger than 35 in good health. Some clones in this sample may be carry-over from other donors' samples. J is TRBJ2-7 and V is TRBV28, with 9 bases fitting TRBD2. The CDR3 DNA follows: TGTGCCAGCAGTATTAGCGGGAGCCACGAGCAGTACTTC. Encoded protein: CASSISGSHEQYF. Complete variable domain (other parts from reference TRBV28 and TRBJ2-7): DVKVTQSSRYLVKRTGEKVFLECVQDMDHENMFWYRQDPGLGLRLIYFSYDVKMKEKGDIPEGYSVSREKKERFSLILESASTNQTSMYLCASSISGSHEQYFGPGTRLTVT.